This TCR beta chain was profiled in a study of a mutant IDH1 vaccine in newly diagnosed glioma. V was cut by 6 bases and J by 3 bases, with 11 bases left in between. This CDR3 is 13 amino acids long. The V gene's germline CDR1 is SNHLY and CDR2 FYNNEI. Time point specified: week 23, last vaccination. With topical imiquimod, each dose of the vaccine consisted of 300 ug of mutant IDH1 20-mer peptide. The assay was immunoSEQ multiplex PCR, and TCRdb's table has in-frame clones only and misses some. The profile shows around 60,000 clones, roughly 84% of them singletons. To note about this clone: Its antigen remains unidentified.

Sample: PBMCs, taken from a glioma patient whose treatment included an IDH1 peptide vaccine. The rearrangement uses TRBV2 and TRBJ1-2, with D maybe TRBD1 (5 bases). This clonotype originated in a man between 25 and 39 years old with glioma. The CDR3 loop reads CASRIGTDYGYTF. The CDR3 DNA reads as TGTGCCAGCAGGATTGGGACGGACTATGGCTACACCTTC.